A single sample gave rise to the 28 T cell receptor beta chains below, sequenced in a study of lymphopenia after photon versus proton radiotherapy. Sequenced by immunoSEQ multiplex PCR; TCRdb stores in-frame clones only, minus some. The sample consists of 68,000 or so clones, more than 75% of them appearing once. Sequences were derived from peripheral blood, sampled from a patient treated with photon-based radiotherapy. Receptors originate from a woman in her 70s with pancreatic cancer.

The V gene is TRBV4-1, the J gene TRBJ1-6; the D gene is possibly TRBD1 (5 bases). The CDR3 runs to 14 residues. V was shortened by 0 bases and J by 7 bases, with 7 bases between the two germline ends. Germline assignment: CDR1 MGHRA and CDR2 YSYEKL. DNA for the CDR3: TGCGCCAGCAGCCAAGATCGGACAAATTCACCCCTCCACTTT. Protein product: CASSQDRTNSPLHF.

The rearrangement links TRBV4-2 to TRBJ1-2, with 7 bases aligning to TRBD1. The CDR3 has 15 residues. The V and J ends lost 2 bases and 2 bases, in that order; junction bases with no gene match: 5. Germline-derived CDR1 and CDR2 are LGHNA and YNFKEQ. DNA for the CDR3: TGTGCCAGCAGCCAACAAACAGGGGCAAACTATGGCTACACCTTC. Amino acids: CASSQQTGANYGYTF.

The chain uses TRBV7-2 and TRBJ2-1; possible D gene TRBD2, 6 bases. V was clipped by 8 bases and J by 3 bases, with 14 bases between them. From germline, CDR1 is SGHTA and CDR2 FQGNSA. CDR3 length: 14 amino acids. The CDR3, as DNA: TGTGCCAGCGATGGAGGGGCTGGCTACAATGAGCAGTTCTTC. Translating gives CASDGGAGYNEQFF.

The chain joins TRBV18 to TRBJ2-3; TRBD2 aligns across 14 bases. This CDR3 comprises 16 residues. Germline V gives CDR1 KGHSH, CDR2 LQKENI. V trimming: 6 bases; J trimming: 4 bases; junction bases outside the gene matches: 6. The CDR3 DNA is TGTGCCAGCTCCCTCGGACTAGCGGGAGGATCAGATACGCAGTATTTT. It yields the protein CASSLGLAGGSDTQYF.

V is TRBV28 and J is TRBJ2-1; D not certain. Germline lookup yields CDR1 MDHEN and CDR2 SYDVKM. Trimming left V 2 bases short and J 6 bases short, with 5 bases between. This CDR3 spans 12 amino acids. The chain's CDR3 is CASSLRINEQFF. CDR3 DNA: TGTGCCAGCAGTTTACGTATCAATGAGCAGTTCTTC.

Here the CDR3 reads CASRRTSGRDEQYF. The CDR3 bases are TGTGCCAGTAGGAGGACTAGCGGGAGGGACGAGCAGTACTTC. The J gene is TRBJ2-7, the V gene TRBV19, with TRBD2 identical over 15 bases. Looked up from germline, CDR1 is LNHDA and CDR2 is SQIVND (reference sequence). V lost 6 bases to trimming and J lost 5 bases; unmatched junction nucleotides: 2. This CDR3 comprises 14 residues.

CDR3: CASSLGVLDREAFF. The CDR3 DNA is TGTGCCAGCAGTTTAGGGGTCTTGGACAGAGAAGCTTTCTTT. J is TRBJ1-1 and V is TRBV28; a possible D gene is TRBD1 (6 bases). The V gene lost 2 bases and the J gene lost 8 bases, with 15 bases spanning the gap. Germline loops: CDR1 MDHEN, CDR2 SYDVKM. CDR3 size: 14 residues.

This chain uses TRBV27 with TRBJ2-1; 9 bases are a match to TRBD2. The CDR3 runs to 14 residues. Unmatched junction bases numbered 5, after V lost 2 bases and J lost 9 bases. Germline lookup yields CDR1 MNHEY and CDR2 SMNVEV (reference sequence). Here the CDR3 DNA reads TGTGCCAGCAGTTTAGCGGGAGGGCCCGGTGAGCAGTTCTTC. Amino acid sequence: CASSLAGGPGEQFF.

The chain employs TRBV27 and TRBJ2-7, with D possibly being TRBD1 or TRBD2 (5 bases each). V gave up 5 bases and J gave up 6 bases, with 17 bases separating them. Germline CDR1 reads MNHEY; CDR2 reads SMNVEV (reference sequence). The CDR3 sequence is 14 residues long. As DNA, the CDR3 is TGTGCCAGCAGTCCGCCCGGGACCATACGCGAGCAGTACTTC. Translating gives CASSPPGTIREQYF.

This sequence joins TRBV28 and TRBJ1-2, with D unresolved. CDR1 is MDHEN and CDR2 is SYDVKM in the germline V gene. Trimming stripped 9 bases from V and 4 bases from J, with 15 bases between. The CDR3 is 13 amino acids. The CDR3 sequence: CASSGESSYGYTF. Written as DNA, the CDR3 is TGTGCCAGTAGCGGGGAATCAAGCTATGGCTACACCTTC.

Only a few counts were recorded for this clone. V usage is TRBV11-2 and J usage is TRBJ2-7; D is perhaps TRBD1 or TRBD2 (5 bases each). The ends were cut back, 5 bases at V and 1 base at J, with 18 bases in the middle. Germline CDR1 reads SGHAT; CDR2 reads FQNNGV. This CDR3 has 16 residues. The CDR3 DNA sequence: TGTGCCAGCAGCCCAGGGAGTATAACAGAATCCTACGAGCAGTACTTC. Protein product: CASSPGSITESYEQYF.

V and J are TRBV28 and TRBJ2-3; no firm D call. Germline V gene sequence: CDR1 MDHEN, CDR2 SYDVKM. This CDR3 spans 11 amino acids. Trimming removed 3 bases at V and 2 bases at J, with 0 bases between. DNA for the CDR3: TGTGCCAGCAGTTTCACAGATACGCAGTATTTT. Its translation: CASSFTDTQYF.

The CDR3 region is CASSEVREQYF. The DNA for the CDR3 is TGTGCCAGCAGTGAAGTGAGGGAGCAGTACTTC. This chain uses TRBV6-1 with TRBJ2-7; no firm D call. The CDR3 totals 11 residues. From germline, CDR1 is MNHNS and CDR2 SASEGT. Trimming cost V 1 base and J 7 bases, with 5 bases left between them.

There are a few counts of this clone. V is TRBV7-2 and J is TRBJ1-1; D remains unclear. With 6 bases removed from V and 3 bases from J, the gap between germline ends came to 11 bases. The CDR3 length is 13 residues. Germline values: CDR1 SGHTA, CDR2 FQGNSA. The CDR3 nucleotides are TGTGCCAGCAGACCCCTGGCTGACACTGAAGCTTTCTTT. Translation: CASRPLADTEAFF. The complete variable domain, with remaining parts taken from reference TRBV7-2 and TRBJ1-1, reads GAGVSQSPSNKVTEKGKDVELRCDPISGHTALYWYRQSLGQGLEFLIYFQGNSAPDKSGLPSDRFSAERTGGSVSTLTIQRTQQEDSAVYLCASRPLADTEAFFGQGTRLTVV.

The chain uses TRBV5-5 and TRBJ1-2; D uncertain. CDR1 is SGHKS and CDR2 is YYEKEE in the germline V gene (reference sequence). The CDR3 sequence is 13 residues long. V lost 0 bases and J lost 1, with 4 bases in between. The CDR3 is CASSLDNNYGYTF. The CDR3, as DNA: TGTGCCAGCAGCTTGGACAATAACTATGGCTACACCTTC. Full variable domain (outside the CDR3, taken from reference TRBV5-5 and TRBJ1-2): DAGVTQSPTHLIKTRGQQVTLRCSPISGHKSVSWYQQVLGQGPQFIFQYYEKEERGRGNFPDRFSARQFPNYSSELNVNALLLGDSALYLCASSLDNNYGYTFGSGTRLTVV.

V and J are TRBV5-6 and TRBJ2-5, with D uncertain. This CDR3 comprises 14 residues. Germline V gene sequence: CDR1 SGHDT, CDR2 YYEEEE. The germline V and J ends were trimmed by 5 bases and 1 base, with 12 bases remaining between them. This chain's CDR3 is CASSRGVFQETQYF. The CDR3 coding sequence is TGTGCCAGCAGTCGTGGGGTTTTCCAAGAGACCCAGTACTTC.

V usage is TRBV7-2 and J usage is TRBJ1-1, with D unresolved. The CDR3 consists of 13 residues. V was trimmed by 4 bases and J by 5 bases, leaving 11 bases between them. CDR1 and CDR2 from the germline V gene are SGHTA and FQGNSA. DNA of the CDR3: TGTGCCAGCAGCTCCTCGTCTGAGACTGAAGCTTTCTTT. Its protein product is CASSSSSETEAFF.

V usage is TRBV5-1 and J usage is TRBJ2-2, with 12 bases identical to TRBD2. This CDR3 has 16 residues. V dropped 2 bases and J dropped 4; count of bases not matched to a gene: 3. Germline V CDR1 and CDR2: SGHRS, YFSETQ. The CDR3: CASSLRLAGATGELFF. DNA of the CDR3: TGCGCCAGCAGCTTAAGACTAGCGGGAGCCACCGGGGAGCTGTTTTTT.

As DNA, the CDR3 is TGTGCCAGTGGTGTAGCGGGTTTGAAGGAGACCCAGTACTTC. This gives the protein CASGVAGLKETQYF. The chain joins TRBV19 to TRBJ2-5; 7 bases fit TRBD2. The CDR3 loop spans 14 amino acids. Germline trimming cut 8 bases from V and 5 bases from J; bases unmatched to any gene: 11. Per germline, CDR1 LNHDA and CDR2 SQIVND (reference sequence). Complete variable domain (other parts from reference TRBV19 and TRBJ2-5): DGGITQSPKYLFRKEGQNVTLSCEQNLNHDAMYWYRQDPGQGLRLIYYSQIVNDFQKGDIAEGYSVSREKKESFPLTVTSAQKNPTAFYLCASGVAGLKETQYFGPGTRLLVL.

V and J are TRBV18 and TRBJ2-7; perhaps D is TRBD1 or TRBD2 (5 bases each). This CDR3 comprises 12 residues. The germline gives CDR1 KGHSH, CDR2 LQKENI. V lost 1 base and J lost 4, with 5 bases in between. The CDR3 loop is CASSPRGYEQYF. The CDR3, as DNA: TGTGCCAGCTCACCACGGGGGTACGAGCAGTACTTC.

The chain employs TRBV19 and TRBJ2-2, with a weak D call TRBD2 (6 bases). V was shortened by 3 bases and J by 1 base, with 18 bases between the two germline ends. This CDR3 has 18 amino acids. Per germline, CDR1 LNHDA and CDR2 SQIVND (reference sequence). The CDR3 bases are TGTGCCAGTAGTATGGATAGCGTGGGAGGCTTGAACACCGGGGAGCTGTTTTTT. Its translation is CASSMDSVGGLNTGELFF.

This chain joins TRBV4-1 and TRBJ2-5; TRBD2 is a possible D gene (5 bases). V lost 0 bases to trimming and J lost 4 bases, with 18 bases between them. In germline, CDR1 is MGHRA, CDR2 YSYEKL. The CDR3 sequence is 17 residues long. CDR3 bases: TGCGCCAGCAGCCAAGATGGGAGTGGGAGTTGGGGAGAGACCCAGTACTTC. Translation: CASSQDGSGSWGETQYF.

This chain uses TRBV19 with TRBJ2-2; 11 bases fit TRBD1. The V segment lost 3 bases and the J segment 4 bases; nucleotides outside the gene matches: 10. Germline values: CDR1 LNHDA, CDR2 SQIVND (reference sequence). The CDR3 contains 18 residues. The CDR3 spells CASSMVRTGGVGTGELFF. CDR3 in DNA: TGTGCCAGTAGTATGGTGAGGACAGGGGGCGTTGGCACCGGGGAGCTGTTTTTT.

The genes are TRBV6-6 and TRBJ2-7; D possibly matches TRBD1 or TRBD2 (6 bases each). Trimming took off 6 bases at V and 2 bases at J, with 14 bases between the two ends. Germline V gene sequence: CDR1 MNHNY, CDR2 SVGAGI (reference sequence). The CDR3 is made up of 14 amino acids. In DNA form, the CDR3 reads TGTGCCAGCAGCAAAGGGGGGCAGGCCTACGAGCAGTACTTC. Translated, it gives CASSKGGQAYEQYF.

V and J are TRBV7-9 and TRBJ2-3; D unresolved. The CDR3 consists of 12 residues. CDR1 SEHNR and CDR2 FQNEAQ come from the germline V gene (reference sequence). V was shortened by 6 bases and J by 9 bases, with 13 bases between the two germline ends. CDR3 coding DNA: TGTGCCAGCAGTTTGCTTCAAGGGACGCAGTATTTT. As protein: CASSLLQGTQYF.

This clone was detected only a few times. In DNA form, the CDR3 reads TGTGCTAGTGGCTCTCGGGACCCCATCAACAATGAGCAGTTCTTC. It codes for CASGSRDPINNEQFF. The chain joins TRBV12-5 to TRBJ2-1; perhaps D is TRBD1 or TRBD2 (5 bases each). Trimming removed 6 bases at V and 5 bases at J, with 17 bases between. Germline CDR1 is LGHNT and CDR2 is FRNRAP. The CDR3 has 15 amino acids.

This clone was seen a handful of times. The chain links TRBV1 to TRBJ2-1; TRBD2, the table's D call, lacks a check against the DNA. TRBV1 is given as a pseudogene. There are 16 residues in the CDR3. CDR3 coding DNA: TGCACCAGCAGACCTCCGGGACTAGCTGGGGTCAATGAGCAGTTCTTC. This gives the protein CTSRPPGLAGVNEQFF.

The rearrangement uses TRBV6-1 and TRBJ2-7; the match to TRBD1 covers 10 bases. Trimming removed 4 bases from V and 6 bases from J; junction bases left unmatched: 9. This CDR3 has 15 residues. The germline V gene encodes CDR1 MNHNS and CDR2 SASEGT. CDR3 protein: CASSALGQGFVEQYF. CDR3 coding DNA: TGTGCCAGCAGTGCTTTGGGACAGGGGTTCGTCGAGCAGTACTTC.